This T cell receptor beta chain appears in the sequencing data of a study of shared clonotypes between healthy human individuals. On this clone: This specimen includes other DNA sequences encoding the same CDR3.

Assay execution proceeded at the deep level. Replicate sorted-subset PCRs were loaded with around 0.2 ug DNA, 25,000 to 30,000 T cell genomes. Libraries were prepared by immunoSEQ multiplex PCR; TCRdb keeps only in-frame clonotypes and omits some of them. Seen here are around 1.9 million clones, 93% observed once, and the top ten hold roughly 1.7%. The CDR3 totals 11 residues. V gave up 2 bases and J gave up 6 bases, with 5 bases separating them. CDR1 is ENHRY, CDR2 SYGVKD, per germline. Naive CD8 cells lacked CD45RO and underwent positive selection for CCR7, leaving out terminally differentiated effector memory CD45RA+ cells.

V is TRBV10-3 and J is TRBJ2-7; D possibly uses TRBD1 or TRBD2 (5 bases each). Sequencing was performed on naive CD8+ T cells from PBMCs. This TCR came from a man aged 18 to 29 in good health. Some clones in this sample may be carry-over from other donors' samples. The CDR3: CAISEGGEQYF. In DNA form, the CDR3 reads TGTGCCATCAGTGAGGGGGGCGAGCAGTACTTC.